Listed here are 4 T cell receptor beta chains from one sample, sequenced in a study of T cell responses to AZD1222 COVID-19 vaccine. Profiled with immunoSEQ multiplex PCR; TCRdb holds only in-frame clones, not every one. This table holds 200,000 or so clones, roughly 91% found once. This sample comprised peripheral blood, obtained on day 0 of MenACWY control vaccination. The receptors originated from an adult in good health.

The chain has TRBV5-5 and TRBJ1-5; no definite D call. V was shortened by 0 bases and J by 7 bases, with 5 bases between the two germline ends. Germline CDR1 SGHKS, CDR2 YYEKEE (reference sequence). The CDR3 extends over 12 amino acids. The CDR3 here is CASSLVGQPQHF. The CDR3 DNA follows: TGTGCCAGCAGCTTGGTGGGGCAGCCCCAGCATTTT.

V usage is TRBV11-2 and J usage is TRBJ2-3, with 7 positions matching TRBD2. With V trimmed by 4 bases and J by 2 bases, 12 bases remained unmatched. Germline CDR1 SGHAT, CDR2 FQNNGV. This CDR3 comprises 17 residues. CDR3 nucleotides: TGTGCCAGCAGCTGGGGGGGAGGACTGGCGACCACAGATACGCAGTATTTT. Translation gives CASSWGGGLATTDTQYF.

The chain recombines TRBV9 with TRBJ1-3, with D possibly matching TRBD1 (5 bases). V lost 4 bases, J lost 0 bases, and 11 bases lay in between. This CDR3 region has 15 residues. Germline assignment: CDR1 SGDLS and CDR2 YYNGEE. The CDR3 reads CASSPTVNSGNTIYF. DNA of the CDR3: TGTGCCAGCAGCCCGACAGTAAACTCTGGAAACACCATATATTTT.

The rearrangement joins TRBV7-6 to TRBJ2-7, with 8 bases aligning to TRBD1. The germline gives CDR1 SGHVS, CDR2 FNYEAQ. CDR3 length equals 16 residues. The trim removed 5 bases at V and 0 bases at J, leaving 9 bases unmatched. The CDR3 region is CASSPSGGPSSYEQYF. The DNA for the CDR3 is TGTGCCAGCAGCCCCTCAGGGGGCCCTTCCTCCTACGAGCAGTACTTC.